This is a list of T cell receptor beta chains from one sample in a study of blood T cell repertoires in COVID-19. TCRdb's copy holds only in-frame clones and misses some; the assay was immunoSEQ multiplex PCR. This repertoire shows some 300,000 clones, 89% found once; its top ten account for roughly 2.9%. Sequencing was performed on PBMCs or T cells enriched from blood (not recorded which). These receptors all stem from a woman aged 50 to 65 who had been exposed to COVID-19. The CDR3 runs from the conserved cysteine through the conserved F or W.

j_call v_call cdr3_aa
TRBJ2-5 TRBV4-1 CASSRGGTDETQYF
TRBJ1-1 TRBV6-5 CASSYLQGGSEAFF
TRBJ1-1 TRBV5-1 CASSVGRESTEAFF
TRBJ2-3 TRBV3-1/TRBV3-2 CASSQDQRLADPTDTQYF
TRBJ1-1 TRBV10-3 CASRVGMNTEAFF
TRBJ2-1 TRBV19 CASSHRKYNEQFF
TRBJ1-2 TRBV28 CASSWGQFYTF
TRBJ2-3 TRBV5-1 CASSRDSPSTDTQYF
TRBJ1-3 TRBV3-1/TRBV3-2 CASSQGGGGSGNTIYF
TRBJ1-2 TRBV3-1/TRBV3-2 CASSQDATRVGGYTF
TRBJ1-6 TRBV7-2 CASGFEWASGSPLHF
TRBJ1-2 TRBV28 CASSLGSGPYGYTF
TRBJ2-3 TRBV19 CASNRGGDTQYF
TRBJ2-6 TRBV30 CAWGRSMGANVLTF
TRBJ2-7 TRBV7-9 CASSDKARGYEQYF
TRBJ1-1 TRBV7-9 CASSLRTEAFF
TRBJ2-5 TRBV2 CASSEDRALETQYF